These 27 T cell receptor beta chains were all obtained from the same sample, sequenced in a study of tissue T cells after allogeneic stem cell transplantation. Profiled with immunoSEQ multiplex PCR; TCRdb holds only in-frame clones, not every one. Of about 16,000 clones in the sample, around 70% were seen once. The sequenced sample was spleen. The receptors were gathered from a female BALB/c mouse in good health. For the strain, the MHC haplotype given is H2-d.

This clone came up once. Gene names follow the mouse nomenclature. The read falls 1 residue short of the CDR3 end, and the missing part is taken from the germline J gene. V gene TRBV5 combines with J gene TRBJ1-1; 8 nucleotides align to TRBD1. The V and J ends lost 4 bases and 0 bases, in that order; junction bases with no gene match: 4. This CDR3 contains 15 residues. CDR1 LGHNA and CDR2 YNLKQL come from the germline V gene (reference sequence). The CDR3 bases that were read are TGTGCCAGCAGCCCAGACAGGGGTGCAAACACAGAAGTCTTC. This translates into CASSPDRGANTEVF. The whole CDR3 protein is CASSPDRGANTEVFF.

Points on this clone: Genes and germline are mouse. The DNA ends 1 residue before the CDR3 does, and the rest of the CDR3 is filled in from the germline J gene. This chain joins TRBV31 and TRBJ1-5; possibly TRBD1 for D (6 bases). The CDR3 has 16 amino acids. Germline assignment: CDR1 GKSSPN and CDR2 SITVG. V gave up 0 bases and J gave up 0 bases, with 12 bases separating them. The CDR3 loop reads CAWSLLGHNNNQAPLF. The covered CDR3 bases are TGTGCCTGGAGTCTATTGGGACACAATAACAACCAGGCTCCGCTT. The whole variable domain, filled in from reference TRBV31 and TRBJ1-5, reads AQTIHQWPVAEIKAVGSPLSLGCTIKGKSSPNLYWYWQATGGTLQQLFYSITVGQVESVVQLNLSASRPKDDQFILSTEKLLLSHSGFYLCAWSLLGHNNNQAPLFGEGTRLSVL.

With respect to this clone: The genes and germline here are from mouse. Coverage ceases 1 residue before the CDR3 finishes, and the germline J gene fills in the end. The chain carries TRBV13-3 and TRBJ2-3; 10 bases match TRBD1. J was trimmed by 1 base and V by 1 base; bases with no gene match: 3. The CDR3 has 16 amino acids. Per the germline V gene, CDR1 is NNHDY and CDR2 is SYVADS. The DNA read from the CDR3 is TGTGCCAGCAGTGATACGACAGGGGGCGGTGCAGAAACGCTGTAT. This translates into CASSDTTGGGAETLY. Given in full, the CDR3 is CASSDTTGGGAETLYF.

With respect to this clone: Mouse gene names and germline throughout. The sequence runs out 1 residue before the end of the CDR3; the remainder is reconstructed from the germline J gene. The chain carries TRBV13-1 and TRBJ2-3, with D perhaps matching TRBD1 (5 bases). The CDR3 loop spans 16 amino acids. The germline CDR1 and CDR2 sequences are NSHNY and SYGAGN. V was cut by 3 bases and J by 0 bases, with 14 bases left in between. CDR3 sequence: CASSAARTTSAETLYF. The sequenced part of the CDR3 DNA is TGTGCCAGCAGTGCCGCCCGGACAACTAGTGCAGAAACGCTGTAT.

In its sample, this clone was seen a few times. Gene names denote mouse genes. From the germline J gene comes the end of the CDR3, since the read stops 1 residue before it. The genes are TRBV1 and TRBJ2-7; 7 bases align to TRBD2. V gave up 3 bases and J gave up 7 bases; unmatched junction bases: 3. The CDR3 is 12 residues long. Germline V gene lookup returns CDR1 NSQYPW and CDR2 LRSPGD (reference sequence). This CDR3 is CTCSATTGEQYF. The CDR3 bases that were read are TGCACCTGCAGTGCCACGACTGGGGAACAGTAC.

Of note for this clone: Gene names follow the mouse nomenclature. Read data end 1 residue before the CDR3 end; the end is taken from the germline J gene. The chain combines TRBV19 with TRBJ1-3; D is uncertain. V lost 1 base and J lost 2, with 7 bases in between. Germline V lookup: CDR1 FNHDT, CDR2 SITEND (reference sequence). This CDR3 contains 14 residues. CDR3 sequence reads: CASSIMTTGNTLYF. CDR3 DNA, as far as it was read: TGTGCCAGCAGTATAATGACAACTGGAAATACGCTCTAT.

As regards this clone: Genes and germline are mouse. CDR3 protein: CGARDRSAETLYF. Partial CDR3 DNA: TGTGGTGCTAGGGACAGAAGTGCAGAAACGCTGTAT. This chain links TRBV20 with TRBJ2-3; unclear D gene. The read terminates 1 residue before the CDR3 end, so the remaining end is supplied by the germline J gene. Per germline, CDR1 GFQATS and CDR2 STVNSAI. CDR3 length equals 13 residues. V lost 0 bases and J lost 0, with 4 bases in between.

As regards this clone: The gene names given are mouse names. The CDR3 end is not reached by the read, which stops 1 residue before it; the germline J gene fills it in. V is TRBV13-1 and J is TRBJ2-5; 7 bases are shared with TRBD1. CDR1 is NSHNY and CDR2 is SYGAGN in the germline V gene. This CDR3 region has 14 residues. V was clipped by 1 base and J by 4 bases; unmatched bases: 3. This CDR3 reads CASSDWGQKDTQYF. The sequenced CDR3 bases are TGTGCCAGCAGTGATTGGGGACAGAAAGACACCCAGTAC.

A word on this clone: Here the gene names and germline are mouse. The sequence runs out 1 residue before the end of the CDR3; the remainder is reconstructed from the germline J gene. The chain joins TRBV13-1 to TRBJ1-2; the D gene is possibly TRBD1 (6 bases). V was pared by 4 bases and J by 1 base, with 8 bases between. Germline V CDR1 and CDR2: NSHNY, SYGAGN. The CDR3 totals 13 residues. The chain's CDR3 is CASSWDKNSDYTF. The sequenced part of the CDR3 DNA is TGTGCCAGCAGTTGGGACAAAAACTCCGACTACACC.

Comments on this clone: Genes here carry mouse names. The read terminates 1 residue ahead of where the CDR3 ends, so the germline J gene completes it. The rearrangement joins TRBV20 to TRBJ2-1; D gene unclear. CDR3 length: 12 residues. Germline CDR1 reads GFQATS; CDR2 reads STVNSAI. V lost 2 bases and J lost 4, with 6 bases in between. The CDR3 protein is CGARLSYAEQFF. The sequenced part of the CDR3 DNA is TGTGGTGCTAGGCTCTCTTATGCTGAGCAGTTC.

This clone was seen a few times. Mouse names are used for the genes. The read stops 1 residue short of the end of the CDR3; the missing end is completed from the germline J gene. The chain has TRBV1 and TRBJ2-7, with 11 bases that match TRBD2. The germline V gene encodes CDR1 NSQYPW and CDR2 LRSPGD (reference sequence). The CDR3 length is 15 residues. Unmatched junction bases numbered 1, after V lost 3 bases and J lost 0 bases. CDR3 sequence: CTCSAGLGVSYEQYF. CDR3 bases read: TGCACCTGCAGTGCGGGACTGGGGGTCTCCTATGAACAGTAC.

In regard to this clone: Gene names are mouse gene names. The read ends 1 residue early relative to the CDR3; the germline J gene fills the gap. This chain uses TRBV2 with TRBJ2-5, with 7 bases fitting TRBD1. The CDR3 is made up of 14 amino acids. With V trimmed by 3 bases and J by 2 bases, 2 bases remained unmatched. Germline V gene data show CDR1 as LGHNA and CDR2 as YSYQKL. The part of the CDR3 DNA that was read is TGTGCCAGCAGCCAGCGGGACAGCCAAGACACCCAGTAC. Encoded protein: CASSQRDSQDTQY. The CDR3 as a whole reads CASSQRDSQDTQYF.

This clone has a single count. Gene names and germline refer to mouse. The read falls 1 residue short of the CDR3 end, and the missing part is taken from the germline J gene. The rearrangement uses TRBV19 and TRBJ2-4; 7 nucleotides align to TRBD1. V shed 4 bases, J shed 7 bases, and the junction held 6 bases outside the gene matches. This CDR3 region has 13 residues. Germline CDR1 and CDR2: FNHDT and SITEND (reference sequence). The CDR3 here is CASSFDREDTLYF. The CDR3 DNA, read in part, is TGTGCCAGCAGTTTTGACAGGGAGGACACCTTGTAC.

This clone was seen just once. Germline and genes: mouse. The sequenced fragment ends 1 residue before the CDR3 boundary, so the rest is inferred from the germline J gene. The chain joins TRBV19 to TRBJ2-5; D gene ambiguous. The germline CDR1 and CDR2 sequences are FNHDT and SITEND (reference sequence). CDR3 length: 12 residues. V was clipped by 2 bases and J by 4 bases, with 5 bases between them. The CDR3 reads CASSMGKDTQYF. The sequenced part of the CDR3 DNA is TGTGCCAGCAGTATGGGGAAAGACACCCAGTAC.

A note on this clone: Mouse gene names apply. The CDR3 end is not reached by the read, which stops 1 residue before it; the germline J gene fills it in. The rearrangement joins TRBV19 to TRBJ2-2; 7 nucleotides line up with TRBD1. The CDR3 totals 14 residues. Germline V gene sequence: CDR1 FNHDT, CDR2 SITEND (reference sequence). Trimming cost V 2 bases and J 3 bases; bases outside gene matches: 1. CDR3 in amino acids: CASSMGTDTGQLYF. Partial CDR3 DNA: TGTGCCAGCAGTATGGGGACAGACACCGGGCAGCTCTAC. Complete variable domain (other parts from reference TRBV19 and TRBJ2-2): GGIITQTPKFLIGQEGQKLTLKCQQNFNHDTMYWYRQDSGKGLRLIYYSITENDLQKGDLSEGYDASREKKSSFSLTVTSAQKNEMAVFLCASSMGTDTGQLYFGEGSKLTVL.

A word on this clone: The genes are named according to mouse. The read comes to an end 1 residue before the CDR3 does, leaving the germline J gene to fill in the end. J is TRBJ2-4 and V is TRBV19; TRBD2 matches 10 bases. CDR1 FNHDT and CDR2 SITEND come from the germline V gene (reference sequence). CDR3 length: 14 residues. The trim removed 2 bases at V and 5 bases at J, leaving 2 bases unmatched. The CDR3 loop reads CASSILGGPNTLYF. The sequenced CDR3 bases are TGTGCCAGCAGTATTCTGGGGGGGCCAAACACCTTGTAC.

As to this clone: Gene and germline names: mouse. The read finishes 1 residue shy of the CDR3 end, and the germline J gene is used to complete it. The identical CDR3 is also encoded by other nucleotide sequences in the sample. This chain connects TRBV13-2 to TRBJ2-5; TRBD2 might be the D (6 bases). Germline V lookup: CDR1 NNHNN, CDR2 SYGAGS (reference sequence). The CDR3 consists of 13 residues. With 2 bases removed from V and 5 bases from J, the gap between germline ends came to 9 bases. CDR3 residues: CASGDGWGDTQYF. CDR3 bases read: TGTGCCAGCGGTGACGGCTGGGGAGACACCCAGTAC.

This clone was observed a handful of times. Germline and genes: mouse. The read halts 1 residue ahead of the CDR3 end, with the missing end drawn from the germline J gene. This rearrangement joins TRBV19 to TRBJ2-7, with TRBD2 identical over 8 bases. This CDR3 has 14 amino acids. Germline V lookup: CDR1 FNHDT, CDR2 SITEND (reference sequence). After removal of 4 bases from V and 2 bases from J, the junction contained 5 bases not matched to a gene. This CDR3 is CASSPDWGPYEQYF. Partial CDR3 DNA: TGTGCCAGCAGTCCCGACTGGGGACCCTATGAACAGTAC.

Worth noting for this clone: Here the gene names and germline are mouse. The read comes to an end 1 residue before the CDR3 does, leaving the germline J gene to fill in the end. V is TRBV4 and J is TRBJ2-2; 7 bases match TRBD1. CDR3 size: 15 residues. V was clipped by 4 bases and J by 1 base; unmatched bases: 3. The germline gives CDR1 LGHDT, CDR2 YNNKQL (reference sequence). The CDR3 loop reads CASSWDRVNTGQLYF. The sequenced part of the CDR3 DNA is TGTGCCAGCAGCTGGGACAGAGTAAACACCGGGCAGCTCTAC.

Remarks on this clone: The germline and genes are mouse ones. The DNA ends 1 residue before the CDR3 does, and the rest of the CDR3 is filled in from the germline J gene. The rearrangement joins TRBV13-1 to TRBJ2-5; D is perhaps TRBD2 (5 bases). The germline gives CDR1 NSHNY, CDR2 SYGAGN. The CDR3 is 14 residues long. Trimming took off 4 bases at V and 0 bases at J, with 9 bases between the two ends. The DNA read from the CDR3 is TGTGCCAGCAGTCAACTGGCTAACCAAGACACCCAGTAC. Amino acids: CASSQLANQDTQY. The full CDR3 is CASSQLANQDTQYF.

Comment on this clone: Germline and genes: mouse. Sequencing ends 1 residue short of the CDR3 end; the germline J gene provides the rest. The V gene is TRBV19, the J gene TRBJ2-3, with 8 nucleotides matching TRBD1. The CDR3 spans 18 residues. Losses at the gene ends were 3 bases for V and 1 base for J; bases not matched to a gene: 13. Per the germline V gene, CDR1 is FNHDT and CDR2 is SITEND (reference sequence). CDR3 sequence: CASSKQGRTGLGAETLYF. The CDR3 DNA, read in part, is TGTGCCAGCAGTAAGCAGGGAAGGACAGGGTTAGGTGCAGAAACGCTGTAT.

In regard to this clone: The listed genes are named as in mouse. From the germline J gene comes the end of the CDR3, since the read stops 1 residue before it. The V gene is TRBV29, the J gene TRBJ2-4; D is ambiguous. The CDR3 has 13 residues. V was clipped by 5 bases and J by 0 bases, with 6 bases between them. Germline CDR1 and CDR2: MSHET and SYDVDS. CDR3 sequence: CASSASSQNTLYF. The CDR3 bases that were read are TGTGCTAGCAGTGCCAGTAGTCAAAACACCTTGTAC.

This clone has just one count. Gene names are the mouse ones. With the read ending 1 residue before the CDR3 end, the germline J gene is used to fill in that end. The V gene is TRBV1, the J gene TRBJ2-2; 8 positions agree with TRBD2. V lost 0 bases and J lost 7; bases outside the gene matches: 4. The CDR3 runs to 15 residues. CDR1 is NSQYPW and CDR2 is LRSPGD in the germline V gene (reference sequence). Partial CDR3 DNA: TGCACCTGCAGTGCAGATTCTGGGGGGAACGGGCAGCTCTAC. Protein sequence: CTCSADSGGNGQLY. The whole CDR3 reads CTCSADSGGNGQLYF.

This clone was found a few times. Gene labels here are mouse ones. The sequenced CDR3 bases are TGTGCCAGCAGCCAAGAGGGGGGGCACTATGCTGAGCAGTTC. Encoded protein: CASSQEGGHYAEQF. The entire CDR3 protein reads CASSQEGGHYAEQFF. The V call is TRBV2, the J call TRBJ2-1; 8 bases fit TRBD2. Read coverage stops 1 residue before the CDR3 terminus; the germline J gene supplies the remainder. V was pared by 0 bases and J by 2 bases, with 0 bases of the junction left unmatched. The germline gives CDR1 LGHNA, CDR2 YSYQKL. The CDR3 is made up of 15 amino acids.

About this clone itself: Mouse germline and gene names are used. The read ends 1 residue shy of where the CDR3 ends; the end is completed using the germline J gene. J is TRBJ1-2 and V is TRBV2, with 7 bases that match TRBD1. The CDR3 is 14 residues long. Germline CDR1 is LGHNA and CDR2 is YSYQKL. Trimming at V came to 4 bases and at J to 0 bases, leaving 2 bases not matched to a gene. The CDR3 region is CASSRDSANSDYTF. Partial CDR3 DNA: TGTGCCAGCAGCCGGGACAGTGCAAACTCCGACTACACC.

Note on this clone: Gene names follow the mouse nomenclature. The read terminates 1 residue before the CDR3 end, so the remaining end is supplied by the germline J gene. The rearrangement uses TRBV20 and TRBJ2-7; 10 positions agree with TRBD2. The CDR3 spans 13 residues. Germline V gene data show CDR1 as GFQATS and CDR2 as STVNSAI. V lost 2 bases, J lost 3 bases, and 1 base stayed unmatched. The CDR3 loop reads CGARNWGGYEQYF. The DNA read from the CDR3 is TGTGGTGCTAGGAACTGGGGGGGCTATGAACAGTAC.

This clone came up once. Mouse gene names and germline throughout. The read halts 1 residue ahead of the CDR3 end, with the missing end drawn from the germline J gene. The chain uses TRBV13-2 and TRBJ2-5, with 10 bases lining up with TRBD1. Germline V gene sequence: CDR1 NNHNN, CDR2 SYGAGS (reference sequence). J lost 3 bases, V lost 0 bases, and 13 bases had no gene match. The CDR3 extends over 19 amino acids. The covered CDR3 bases are TGTGCCAGCGGTGATGTGATACCGGGACAGGGGAAGAGGCAAGACACCCAGTAC. It translates to CASGDVIPGQGKRQDTQY. The entire CDR3 protein reads CASGDVIPGQGKRQDTQYF.